One and the same sample provided the 21 T cell receptor beta chains below, sequenced in a study of blood T cell repertoires in COVID-19. Clones were sequenced by immunoSEQ multiplex PCR, and TCRdb holds only the in-frame ones, with some missing. The sample shows some 44,000 clones, 85% to 95% of them seen only once. Material: peripheral blood. The receptors were sampled from a man aged 45-65 years with active COVID-19.

The chain recombines TRBV5-1 with TRBJ1-1; weak D call: TRBD1 (6 bases). Trimming removed 0 bases at V and 1 base at J, with 16 bases between. The germline gives CDR1 SGHRS, CDR2 YFSETQ. The CDR3 consists of 17 residues. The CDR3 loop is CASSLAFTGYKNTEAFF. In DNA, the CDR3 is TGCGCCAGCAGCTTGGCCTTTACAGGGTATAAGAACACTGAAGCTTTCTTT.

The chain links TRBV18 to TRBJ2-2; 9 bases are a match to TRBD1. With 3 bases clipped from V and 2 bases from J, the junction kept 7 bases outside the gene matches. CDR1 and CDR2 from the germline V gene are KGHSH and LQKENI. The CDR3 sequence is 17 residues long. DNA for the CDR3: TGTGCCAGCTCACCGGGACAGGGTATTTCCAACACCGGGGAGCTGTTTTTT. Encoded protein: CASSPGQGISNTGELFF.

V gene TRBV28 combines with J gene TRBJ2-5; TRBD2 matches 7 bases. Germline V gene lookup returns CDR1 MDHEN and CDR2 SYDVKM. The CDR3 contains 16 residues. V lost 7 bases, J lost 3 bases, and 14 bases stayed unmatched. CDR3 region: CASTTTGGSPKETQYF. DNA of the CDR3: TGTGCCAGCACCACGACCGGGGGGTCCCCCAAAGAGACCCAGTACTTC.

V usage is TRBV20-1 and J usage is TRBJ2-7; D remains unclear. The V and J ends lost 4 bases and 5 bases respectively, with 9 bases between them. There are 11 residues in the CDR3. CDR1 is DFQATT, CDR2 SNEGSKA, per germline (reference sequence). The CDR3 sequence is CSAIRVNEQYF. In nucleotides, the CDR3 is TGCAGTGCTATTCGGGTTAACGAGCAGTACTTC.

V usage is TRBV6-1 and J usage is TRBJ1-5; no clear D gene. Trimming stripped 3 bases from V and 1 base from J, with 7 bases between. Germline CDR1 MNHNS, CDR2 SASEGT. CDR3 size: 14 residues. The CDR3: CASSEGRSNQPQHF. Written as DNA, the CDR3 is TGTGCCAGCAGTGAGGGCAGAAGCAATCAGCCCCAGCATTTT.

This clone was seen once. The genes are TRBV6-2 or TRBV6-3 and TRBJ2-7, with D possibly called TRBD1 or TRBD2 (8 bases each). The V end was cut by 6 bases, the J end by 6 bases, with 18 bases between. The CDR3 covers 14 residues. Looked up from germline, CDR1 is MNHEY and CDR2 is SVGEGT. CDR3 residues: CASSRGGTGAEQYF. The CDR3 DNA reads as TGTGCCAGCAGCCGGGGGGGGACAGGCGCCGAGCAGTACTTC.

The chain combines TRBV18 with TRBJ1-1; a weak D match, TRBD1 (5 bases). There are 13 residues in the CDR3. Germline lookup yields CDR1 KGHSH and CDR2 LQKENI. Trimming took 3 bases from V and 3 from J, leaving 8 bases between them. The DNA of the CDR3 is TGTGCCAGCTCACCTCAGGGTGACACTGAAGCTTTCTTT. It translates to CASSPQGDTEAFF.

This chain joins TRBV7-3 and TRBJ2-2; 7 nucleotides align to TRBD1. The V gene's germline CDR1 is SGHTA and CDR2 FQGTGA. With 6 bases clipped from V and 2 bases from J, the junction kept 9 bases outside the gene matches. The CDR3 runs 16 residues. DNA for the CDR3: TGTGCCAGCAGTATACAGGGGACATCCAACACCGGGGAGCTGTTTTTT. As protein: CASSIQGTSNTGELFF.

V and J are TRBV25-1 and TRBJ1-2; the D gene is possibly TRBD1 (6 bases). CDR3 length: 13 amino acids. CDR1 MGHDK and CDR2 SYGVNS come from the germline V gene. The V end lost 6 bases, the J end lost 5 bases, and 13 bases lay between the germline ends. This chain's CDR3 is CASSPRTAYGYTF. For the CDR3, the DNA is TGTGCCAGCAGCCCAAGGACAGCTTATGGCTACACCTTC.

The chain carries TRBV6-2 or TRBV6-3 and TRBJ2-3; possible D gene TRBD2, 6 bases. V was cut by 2 bases and J by 8 bases, with 20 bases left in between. CDR1 and CDR2 from the germline V gene are MNHEY and SVGEGT. This CDR3 comprises 16 residues. The CDR3 coding sequence is TGTGCCAGCAGTTACCCTGGAGGTAGCGGTACCCCTACGCAGTATTTT. It specifies CASSYPGGSGTPTQYF.

The V and J genes are TRBV7-6 and TRBJ1-6, with D possibly matching TRBD1 (5 bases). V lost 1 base and J lost 3, with 16 bases in between. Germline CDR1 SGHVS, CDR2 FNYEAQ. The CDR3 totals 18 residues. CDR3 sequence reads: CASSLEGQPPGYNSPLHF. CDR3 coding DNA: TGTGCCAGCAGCTTAGAGGGGCAGCCTCCAGGCTATAATTCACCCCTCCACTTT.

The chain has TRBV6-5 and TRBJ1-5; 8 bases line up with TRBD1. CDR1 is MNHEY, CDR2 SVGAGI, per germline. The CDR3 loop spans 15 amino acids. With V trimmed by 7 bases and J by 5 bases, 10 bases remained unmatched. Here the CDR3 DNA reads TGTGCCAGCACTGGACAGGGCGGAACTCATCAGCCCCAGCATTTT. Its translation is CASTGQGGTHQPQHF.

This sequence joins TRBV11-2 and TRBJ2-1, with TRBD2 identical over 13 bases. CDR1 SGHAT and CDR2 FQNNGV come from the germline V gene. This CDR3 comprises 19 residues. Trimming took 5 bases from V and 8 from J; bases not matched to a gene: 18. The CDR3 reads CASSTRTGLGLAGAHEQFF. In nucleotides, the CDR3 is TGTGCCAGCAGCACCCGGACGGGACTAGGACTAGCGGGAGCCCATGAGCAGTTCTTC.

The chain joins TRBV4-1 to TRBJ2-1, with TRBD2 as a possible D gene (7 bases). Per the germline V gene, CDR1 is MGHRA and CDR2 is YSYEKL. Trimming took off 1 base at V and 4 bases at J, with 14 bases between the two ends. CDR3 length: 16 amino acids. This CDR3 reads CASSQVKGEGYNEQFF. CDR3 in DNA: TGCGCCAGCAGCCAAGTAAAGGGGGAGGGTTACAATGAGCAGTTCTTC.

This chain links TRBV18 with TRBJ1-2, with D maybe TRBD1 (5 bases). This CDR3 contains 14 residues. V lost 3 bases and J lost 5, with 13 bases in between. Germline V gives CDR1 KGHSH, CDR2 LQKENI. The CDR3 protein is CASSPTDTHYGYTF. DNA of the CDR3: TGTGCCAGCTCACCGACGGACACCCATTATGGCTACACCTTC.

The chain carries TRBV10-3 and TRBJ2-7; TRBD1 aligns across 8 bases. This CDR3 has 13 residues. Germline V gives CDR1 ENHRY, CDR2 SYGVKD. With 3 bases clipped from V and 7 bases from J, the junction kept 5 bases outside the gene matches. The CDR3 DNA sequence: TGTGCCATCAGTGAAGGACAGGGCGAGGAGCAGTACTTC. Encoded protein: CAISEGQGEEQYF.

This chain connects TRBV7-9 to TRBJ2-2; 7 positions match TRBD1. J was trimmed by 5 bases and V by 7 bases; bases with no gene match: 4. The germline V gene has CDR1 SEHNR and CDR2 FQNEAQ (reference sequence). This CDR3 is built from 13 residues. Here the CDR3 DNA reads TGTGCCAGCACTTACAGGGGTACCGGGGAGCTGTTTTTT. Protein: CASTYRGTGELFF.

This clone was counted only a few times. This sequence joins TRBV7-2 and TRBJ1-5, with D possibly matching TRBD1 (5 bases). The CDR3 has 15 residues. V gave up 0 bases and J gave up 4 bases, with 10 bases separating them. The germline CDR1 and CDR2 sequences are SGHTA and FQGNSA. The CDR3 DNA is TGTGCCAGCAGCTTAGCGCTATCAGGGAATCAGCCCCAGCATTTT. Protein: CASSLALSGNQPQHF.

V is TRBV7-2 and J is TRBJ1-6, with 8 bases identical to TRBD1. The CDR3 contains 14 residues. Germline-derived CDR1 and CDR2 are SGHTA and FQGNSA. V lost 5 bases and J lost 7; bases outside the gene matches: 4. The CDR3 nucleotides are TGTGCCAGCAGCCTGGGACAGGTGAATTCACCCCTCCACTTT. It yields the protein CASSLGQVNSPLHF.

The chain employs TRBV5-1 and TRBJ2-5, with D maybe TRBD1 (6 bases). Trimming pared 0 bases from V and 4 bases from J, leaving 10 bases between. CDR1 is SGHRS and CDR2 is YFSETQ in the germline V gene. This CDR3 contains 14 residues. The CDR3 loop reads CASSLGGGLETQYF. CDR3 bases: TGCGCCAGCAGCTTGGGAGGGGGATTAGAGACCCAGTACTTC. Looking up the rest from reference TRBV5-1 and TRBJ2-5 gives the full variable domain: KAGVTQTPRYLIKTRGQQVTLSCSPISGHRSVSWYQQTPGQGLQFLFEYFSETQRNKGNFPGRFSGRQFSNSRSEMNVSTLELGDSALYLCASSLGGGLETQYFGPGTRLLVL.

The chain couples TRBV9 to TRBJ2-7, with 12 bases that match TRBD2. The germline gives CDR1 SGDLS, CDR2 YYNGEE. V trimming: 0 bases; J trimming: 7 bases; junction bases outside the gene matches: 5. This CDR3 comprises 15 residues. The CDR3: CASSVGASGRVEQYF. The CDR3 DNA reads as TGTGCCAGCAGCGTAGGGGCTAGCGGGAGGGTTGAGCAGTACTTC.